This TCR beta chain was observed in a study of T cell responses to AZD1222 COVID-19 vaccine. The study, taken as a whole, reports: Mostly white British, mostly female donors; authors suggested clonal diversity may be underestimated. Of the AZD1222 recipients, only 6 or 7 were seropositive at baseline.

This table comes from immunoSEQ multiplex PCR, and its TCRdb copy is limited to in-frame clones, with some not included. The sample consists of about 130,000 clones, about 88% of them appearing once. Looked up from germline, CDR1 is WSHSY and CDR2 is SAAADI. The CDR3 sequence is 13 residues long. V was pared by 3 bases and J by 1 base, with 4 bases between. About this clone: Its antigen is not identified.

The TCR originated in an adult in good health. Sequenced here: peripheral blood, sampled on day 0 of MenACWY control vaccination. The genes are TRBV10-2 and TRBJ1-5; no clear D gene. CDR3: CASSDTSNQPQHF. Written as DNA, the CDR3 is TGCGCCAGCAGTGACACCAGCAATCAGCCCCAGCATTTT.